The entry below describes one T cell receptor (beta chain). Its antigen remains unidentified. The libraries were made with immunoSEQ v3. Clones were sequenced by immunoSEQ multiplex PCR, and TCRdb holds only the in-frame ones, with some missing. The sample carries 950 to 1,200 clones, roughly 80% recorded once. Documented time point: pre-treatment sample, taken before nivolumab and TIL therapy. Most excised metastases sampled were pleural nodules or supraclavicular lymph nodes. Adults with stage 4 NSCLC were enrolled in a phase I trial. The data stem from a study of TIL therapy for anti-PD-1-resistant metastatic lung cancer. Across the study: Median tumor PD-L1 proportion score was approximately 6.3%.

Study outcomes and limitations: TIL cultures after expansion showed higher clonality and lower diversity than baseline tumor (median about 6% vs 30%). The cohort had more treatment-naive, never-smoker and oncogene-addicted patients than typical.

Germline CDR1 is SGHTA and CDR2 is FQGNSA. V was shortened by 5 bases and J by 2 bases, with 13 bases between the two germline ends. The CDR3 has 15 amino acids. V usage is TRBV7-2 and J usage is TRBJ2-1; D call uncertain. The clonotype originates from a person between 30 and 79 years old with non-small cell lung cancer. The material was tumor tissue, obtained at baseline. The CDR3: CASSLDTLTYNEQFF. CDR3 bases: TGTGCCAGCAGCCTTGATACGTTGACCTACAATGAGCAGTTCTTC.